This TCR beta chain was sequenced in a study of tissue T cells after allogeneic stem cell transplantation. Study-wide findings and caveats: Anatomically similar tissues had similar TCR repertoires within each patient.

The length of the CDR3 is 13 residues. CDR1 is GKSSPN, CDR2 SITVG, per germline. Trimming pared 0 bases from V and 1 base from J, leaving 6 bases between. Time point in this sample: mouse harvest day 7 after allogeneic transplant. Each mouse received 10^7 T-cell-depleted marrow cells plus 10^6 splenic CD5+ T cells by tail vein. This mouse GVHD model was MHC-mismatched B6 to BALB/c, profiled day 7 or 14. As for this clone: Antigen unknown. Gene names and germline refer to mouse. Read data end 1 residue before the CDR3 end; the end is taken from the germline J gene.

Assay: immunoSEQ multiplex PCR; the TCRdb copy retains only in-frame clones and omits some. Of several thousand clones in the sample, roughly two fifths were seen once. The source material was skin. The chain is built from TRBV31 and TRBJ1-1; tentative D call: TRBD1 (5 bases). This clonotype was sampled from a female BALB/c mouse given C57BL/6 T cells with graft-versus-host disease after an allogeneic hematopoietic cell transplant. The CDR3 reads CAWSLDRNTEVFF. CDR3 DNA (partial): TGTGCCTGGAGTCTTGACAGAAACACAGAAGTCTTC.